This record looks at one TCR beta chain sequence and its context. Sequencing was performed with immunoSEQ multiplex PCR; in TCRdb, only in-frame clones are kept and a portion is missing. The data hold approximately 100,000 clones, with roughly 88% observed a single time. The data originate from a study of OX40 agonist ivuxolimab in advanced cancers. Study overall: Six ivuxolimab dose levels, 0.01 to 10 mg/kg, were given intravenously every 2 weeks.

Trimming left V 6 bases short and J 6 bases short, with 26 bases between. In germline, CDR1 is ENHRY, CDR2 SYGVKD. CDR3 length equals 17 residues. V is TRBV10-3 and J is TRBJ1-2; a possible D gene is TRBD1 (6 bases). Sequencing used CD4+ or CD8+ T cells sorted from blood, obtained in a trial of the OX40 agonist ivuxolimab. The receptor's source is an adult with an advanced solid tumor such as melanoma, head and neck, liver or kidney cancer. The CDR3 DNA reads as TGTGCCATCAGCGACAACCGGGACACCCTATTGAACGATGGCTACACCTTC. The encoded protein is CAISDNRDTLLNDGYTF.